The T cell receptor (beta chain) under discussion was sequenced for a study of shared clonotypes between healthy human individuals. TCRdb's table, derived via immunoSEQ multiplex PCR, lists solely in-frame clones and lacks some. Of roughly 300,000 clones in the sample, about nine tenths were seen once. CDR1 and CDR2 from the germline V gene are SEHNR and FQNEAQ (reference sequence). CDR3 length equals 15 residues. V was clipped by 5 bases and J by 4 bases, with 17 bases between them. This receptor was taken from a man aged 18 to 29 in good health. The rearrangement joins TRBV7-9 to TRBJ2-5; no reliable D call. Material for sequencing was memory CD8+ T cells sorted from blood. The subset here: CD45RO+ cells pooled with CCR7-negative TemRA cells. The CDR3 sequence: CASSPLISGAETQYF. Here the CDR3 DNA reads TGTGCCAGCAGCCCCCTCATTAGTGGTGCAGAGACCCAGTACTTC. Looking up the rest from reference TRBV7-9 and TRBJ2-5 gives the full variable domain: DTGVSQNPRHKITKRGQNVTFRCDPISEHNRLYWYRQTLGQGPEFLTYFQNEAQLEKSRLLSDRFSAERPKGSFSTLEIQRTEQGDSAMYLCASSPLISGAETQYFGPGTRLLVL.